This T cell receptor beta chain was captured in a study of T cells after yellow fever vaccination. Findings and limits, study-wide: After the booster, around 95% of CD4 and roughly nine tenths of CD8 primary-response clones were re-detected. Highly abundant clonotypes carried over from the bulk population could end up in FACS-sorted repertoires as contaminants. A small proportion of clonotypes was detected in both the CD4 and CD8 compartments.

Worth noting for this clonotype: Its specificity is unknown.

A single record per CDR3 protein comes from TCRdb applying MiXCR to the 5' RACE reads. The sample holds about 300,000 distinct CDR3 sequences, 6.8% seen once. Trimming removed 3 bases from V and 7 bases from J; junction bases left unmatched: 5. The CDR3 consists of 13 residues. From germline, CDR1 is MNHNS and CDR2 SASEGT. The sequencing used PBMCs, collected 35 to 50 days after the first yellow fever vaccination. The origin of this receptor is a man in his late teens or twenties who received the YFV17D yellow fever vaccine. This sequence joins TRBV6-1 and TRBJ1-1; 7 nucleotides match TRBD1. Written as DNA, the CDR3 is TGTGCCAGCAGTGATACAGGGGTCGGTGAAGCTTTCTTT. Protein sequence: CASSDTGVGEAFF.